The next 8 T cell receptor beta chains were all read from a single sample in a study of cytomegalovirus exposure and HLA in healthy donors. Primers for the PCR totalled 60 Vbeta and 13 Jbeta. TCRdb's copy holds only in-frame clones and misses some; the assay was immunoSEQ multiplex PCR. This table has about 110,000 clones, 50% to 65% appearing once. The sample comprised PBMCs. The receptors come from a young man in good health and CMV-seropositive.

In its sample, this clone was seen a few times. The V call is TRBV6-5, the J call TRBJ1-2; weak D call: TRBD1 (6 bases). Trimming took 0 bases from V and 8 from J, leaving 10 bases between them. The germline gives CDR1 MNHEY, CDR2 SVGAGI. The CDR3 length is 13 residues. The CDR3 protein is CASSYSGAQGYTF. The CDR3 coding sequence is TGTGCCAGCAGTTACTCGGGGGCGCAGGGCTACACCTTC.

This sequence joins TRBV6-1 and TRBJ2-7; TRBD2 is a possible D gene (5 bases). V was pared by 2 bases and J by 4 bases, with 12 bases between. Germline V gene sequence: CDR1 MNHNS, CDR2 SASEGT. This CDR3 spans 14 amino acids. The CDR3 loop is CASSEIGKTYEQYF. The CDR3 nucleotides read TGTGCCAGCAGTGAAATCGGGAAAACGTACGAGCAGTACTTC.

In its sample, this clone was seen a few times. The chain carries TRBV5-1 and TRBJ2-5; 7 nucleotides agree with TRBD2. Germline CDR1 SGHRS, CDR2 YFSETQ. The CDR3 runs to 14 residues. V shed 1 base and J 4 bases; nucleotides not matched to a gene: 4. The CDR3 loop reads CASSLMGGTETQYF. Written as DNA, the CDR3 is TGCGCCAGCAGCTTGATGGGGGGGACAGAGACCCAGTACTTC.

The CDR3 is CASSLEGRYGYTF. As DNA, the CDR3 is TGTGCCAGCAGCTTGGAGGGAAGATATGGCTACACCTTC. This chain connects TRBV7-2 to TRBJ1-2; D gene unclear. Per germline, CDR1 SGHTA and CDR2 FQGNSA. The length of the CDR3 is 13 residues. Trimming shortened V by 3 bases and J by 5 bases, and 10 bases separated the two germline ends.

This clone was seen more than once but under ten times. This chain joins TRBV12-5 and TRBJ2-7; weak D call: TRBD2 (7 bases). CDR1 and CDR2 from the germline V gene are LGHNT and FRNRAP. This CDR3 is 12 amino acids long. Trimming shortened V by 7 bases and J by 4 bases, and 11 bases separated the two germline ends. In nucleotides, the CDR3 is TGTGCTAGTGTTCGGGGGGCGTACGAGCAGTACTTC. This sequence encodes CASVRGAYEQYF.

The rearrangement links TRBV19 to TRBJ1-2; D is uncertain. Germline values: CDR1 LNHDA, CDR2 SQIVND (reference sequence). The V gene lost 6 bases and the J gene lost 3 bases, with 11 bases spanning the gap. The CDR3 has 13 residues. CDR3: CASSPDIYYGYTF. The CDR3 nucleotides are TGTGCCAGTAGCCCCGACATCTACTATGGCTACACCTTC.

The chain recombines TRBV28 with TRBJ2-5; the match to TRBD1 covers 7 bases. The J call is uncertain, as TRBJ2-7 better fits the DNA end. There are 13 residues in the CDR3. Germline CDR1 is MDHEN and CDR2 is SYDVKM. The CDR3 bases are TGTGCCAGCAGTCCGGGACAGTCCTACGAGCAGTACTTC. Protein sequence: CASSPGQSYEQYF.

This clone was counted between two and nine times. J is TRBJ1-1 and V is TRBV7-6, with D possibly TRBD1 on 5 matching bases. Germline V gene lookup returns CDR1 SGHVS and CDR2 FNYEAQ. V lost 3 bases and J 1 base, leaving 9 bases between the germline ends. The length of the CDR3 is 14 residues. CDR3 loop: CASSFGGENTEAFF. The CDR3 coding sequence is TGTGCCAGCAGCTTCGGAGGGGAGAACACTGAAGCTTTCTTT.